The clone carrying this T cell receptor beta chain showed up many times. Its specificity is not known. The data belong to a study of regulatory T cells in long-lasting Graves disease. Findings and limits, study-wide: New patients shared fewer public clonotypes (more than 850) than persistent patients did (about 2,700). It was in persistent disease that TRBV28, TRBJ1-2 and TRBJ2-5 were favored.

For TCR beta, libraries came from iRepertoire HTBI primers and Arm-PCR of CDR3 regions. TCRdb reprocessed the multiplex PCR reads with MiXCR, giving one entry per CDR3 protein. The table lists approximately 350,000 distinct CDR3 sequences, 16% of them singletons. The CDR3 is made up of 15 amino acids. Germline CDR1 ENHRY, CDR2 SYGVKD. With 10 bases clipped from V and 5 bases from J, the junction kept 11 bases outside the gene matches. Noted time point: newly diagnosed GD, antithyroid drugs for less than 3 months. Scientists built the TCR library using RNA that was extracted from PBMCs. This sample was shared with a second study, whose subject was T cells in Graves' hyperthyroidism and ophthalmopathy. That report notes: Progression to ophthalmopathy was predicted a median of 6.5 months early.

The chain couples TRBV10-3 to TRBJ1-5; 10 bases agree with TRBD1. This TCR derives from a middle-aged man with Graves disease. Material: peripheral blood mononuclear cells (PBMCs), obtained at new diagnosis, from a patient treated with antithyroid drugs. The DNA for the CDR3 is TGTGCCACCAGGACAGGGGGAGGATACGATCAGCCCCAGCATTTT. It is translated as CATRTGGGYDQPQHF.